The clone carrying this T cell receptor beta chain has just a few counts. The antigen remains unidentified. The CDR3 is made up of 15 amino acids. Germline lookup yields CDR1 LGHNA and CDR2 YSLEER. V lost 6 bases to trimming and J lost 0 bases, with 11 bases between them. This specimen belongs to a study of response to subunit inactivated influenza vaccine. TCRdb independently ran MiXCR on the RT-PCR reads; one entry per CDR3 protein. The sample lists about 480,000 distinct CDR3 sequences; over 10% were seen once. Points from the study as a whole: Only a handful of new T cells, the authors suggested, are recruited with each seasonal influenza vaccination.

The sample consisted of PBMCs from blood, taken about 6 weeks after vaccination. The rearrangement uses TRBV4-3 and TRBJ1-4; tentatively, D is TRBD1 (5 bases). The origin of this receptor is a man over 45 who received an inactivated influenza vaccine. CDR3 nucleotide sequence: TGCGCCAGCAGACCCGACAGTGCAACTAATGAAAAACTGTTTTTT. Its protein product is CASRPDSATNEKLFF.